One and the same sample provided the 8 T cell receptor beta chains below, sequenced in a study of blood T cell repertoires in COVID-19 (dated by TCRdb to the early 2020s). Library creation used the immunoSEQ multiplex PCR assay. TCRdb took over this immuneACCESS table, retaining in-frame rearrangements with V and J assigned. Such tables are incomplete; in checked studies, under half of the missing clones stem from an unresolved V gene, and the remainder is unexplained. The sample table contains over 130,000 clones; only one count was recorded for approximately 84% of them. Together, the top ten hold 1.5% to 2% of the sample. Material: PBMCs or T cells enriched from blood (not recorded which). Receptor source: a woman younger than 30 who had been exposed to COVID-19.

V gene TRBV7-2 combines with J gene TRBJ2-1, with D perhaps TRBD1 (6 bases). Trimming cost V 4 bases and J 4 bases, with 14 bases left between them. This CDR3 is 15 amino acids long. Germline CDR1 SGHTA, CDR2 FQGNSA. CDR3 in amino acids: CASSSEQQGYNEQFF. CDR3 nucleotide sequence: TGTGCCAGCAGCTCCGAACAACAGGGTTACAATGAGCAGTTCTTC.

This clone was seen only once. The chain is built from TRBV9 and TRBJ2-2; TRBD1 is a possible D gene (6 bases). Trimming pared 0 bases from V and 4 bases from J, leaving 7 bases between. The germline CDR1 and CDR2 sequences are SGDLS and YYNGEE. The CDR3 consists of 14 residues. The CDR3 reads CASSVEGGTGELFF. CDR3 coding DNA: TGTGCCAGCAGCGTAGAAGGGGGCACCGGGGAGCTGTTTTTT.

This clone was observed once. This chain uses TRBV11-2 with TRBJ2-1; D gene unclear. The V gene lost 8 bases and the J gene lost 0 bases, with 8 bases spanning the gap. This CDR3 spans 13 amino acids. Germline V gene lookup returns CDR1 SGHAT and CDR2 FQNNGV. CDR3 coding DNA: TGTGCCAGCCAACCGAGCTCCTACAATGAGCAGTTCTTC. It codes for CASQPSSYNEQFF.

This clone was observed once. V is TRBV29-1 and J is TRBJ2-5, with TRBD2 as a possible D gene (6 bases). This CDR3 has 13 residues. V gave up 4 bases and J gave up 3 bases, with 12 bases separating them. From germline, CDR1 is SQVTM and CDR2 ANQGSEA. The CDR3 sequence is CSVASAPKETQYF. The CDR3 DNA follows: TGCAGCGTTGCTAGCGCCCCCAAAGAGACCCAGTACTTC.

This clone has just one count. The CDR3 DNA reads as TGTGCCATCAGTGTTGGGGGGAGCTCCTACGAGCAGTACTTC. Translated, it gives CAISVGGSSYEQYF. This chain connects TRBV10-3 to TRBJ2-7; D possibly corresponds to TRBD2 (6 bases). CDR1 is ENHRY and CDR2 is SYGVKD in the germline V gene. The V end lost 4 bases, the J end lost 0 bases, and 10 bases lay between the germline ends. CDR3 length: 14 residues.

The chain joins TRBV6-5 to TRBJ1-5, with a weak D call TRBD1 (6 bases). Trimming cost V 6 bases and J 0 bases, with 12 bases left between them. The CDR3 is 15 residues long. Per germline, CDR1 MNHEY and CDR2 SVGAGI. CDR3: CASRRGHLSNQPQHF. Written as DNA, the CDR3 is TGTGCCAGCAGAAGGGGACACCTTAGCAATCAGCCCCAGCATTTT.

The gene calls are TRBV5-1 and TRBJ1-2; perhaps TRBD1 as D (5 bases). Per germline, CDR1 SGHRS and CDR2 YFSETQ. CDR3 size: 13 residues. V shed 7 bases and J shed 6 bases, with 16 bases lying between them. The CDR3 loop reads CASRVTGFHGYTF. CDR3 coding DNA: TGCGCCAGCCGCGTAACAGGATTCCATGGCTACACCTTC. Complete variable domain (other parts from reference TRBV5-1 and TRBJ1-2): KAGVTQTPRYLIKTRGQQVTLSCSPISGHRSVSWYQQTPGQGLQFLFEYFSETQRNKGNFPGRFSGRQFSNSRSEMNVSTLELGDSALYLCASRVTGFHGYTFGSGTRLTVV.

V gene TRBV30 combines with J gene TRBJ2-7; a weak D match, TRBD2 (6 bases). The germline CDR1 and CDR2 sequences are GTSNPN and SVGIG (reference sequence). This CDR3 comprises 12 residues. V dropped 7 bases and J dropped 3 bases, with 13 bases sitting between them. CDR3 nucleotide sequence: TGTGCCTCCCACCACGGGGGCTACGAGCAGTACTTC. This translates into CASHHGGYEQYF.